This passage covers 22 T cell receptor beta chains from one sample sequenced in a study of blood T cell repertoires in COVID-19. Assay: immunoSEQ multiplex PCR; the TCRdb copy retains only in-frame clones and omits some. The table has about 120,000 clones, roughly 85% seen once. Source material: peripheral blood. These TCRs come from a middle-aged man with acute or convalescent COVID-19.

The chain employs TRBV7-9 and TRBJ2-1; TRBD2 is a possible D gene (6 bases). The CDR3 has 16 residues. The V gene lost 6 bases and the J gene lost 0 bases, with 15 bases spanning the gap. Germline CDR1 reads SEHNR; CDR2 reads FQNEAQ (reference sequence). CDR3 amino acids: CASSRVSGSSYNEQFF. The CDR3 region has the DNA TGTGCCAGCAGTCGCGTTTCCGGGAGCTCCTACAATGAGCAGTTCTTC. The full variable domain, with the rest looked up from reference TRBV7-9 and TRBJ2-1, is DTGVSQNPRHKITKRGQNVTFRCDPISEHNRLYWYRQTLGQGPEFLTYFQNEAQLEKSRLLSDRFSAERPKGSFSTLEIQRTEQGDSAMYLCASSRVSGSSYNEQFFGPGTRLTVL.

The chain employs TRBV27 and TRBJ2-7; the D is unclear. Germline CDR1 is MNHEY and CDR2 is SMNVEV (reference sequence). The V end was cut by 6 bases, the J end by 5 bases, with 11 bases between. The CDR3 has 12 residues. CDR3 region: CASSPTENEQYF. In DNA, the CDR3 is TGTGCCAGCAGCCCAACTGAGAACGAGCAGTACTTC.

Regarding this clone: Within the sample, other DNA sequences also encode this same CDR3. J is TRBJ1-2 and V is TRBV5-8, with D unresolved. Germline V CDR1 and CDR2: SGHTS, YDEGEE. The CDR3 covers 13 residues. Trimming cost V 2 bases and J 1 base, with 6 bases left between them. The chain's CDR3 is CASSFGGNYGYTF. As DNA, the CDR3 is TGTGCCAGCAGCTTTGGCGGTAACTATGGCTACACCTTC.

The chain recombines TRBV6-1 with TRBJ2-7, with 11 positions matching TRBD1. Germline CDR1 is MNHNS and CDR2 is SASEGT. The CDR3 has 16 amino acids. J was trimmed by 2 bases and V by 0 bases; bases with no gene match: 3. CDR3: CASSEAPDRGPYEQYF. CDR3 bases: TGTGCCAGCAGTGAAGCCCCGGACAGGGGGCCCTACGAGCAGTACTTC.

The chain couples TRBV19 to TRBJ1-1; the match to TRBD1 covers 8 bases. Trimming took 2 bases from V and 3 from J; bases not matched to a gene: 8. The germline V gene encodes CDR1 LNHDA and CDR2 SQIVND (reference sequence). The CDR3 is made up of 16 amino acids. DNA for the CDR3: TGTGCCAGTAGTATACCGGACAGGGTTCGGGACACTGAAGCTTTCTTT. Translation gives CASSIPDRVRDTEAFF.

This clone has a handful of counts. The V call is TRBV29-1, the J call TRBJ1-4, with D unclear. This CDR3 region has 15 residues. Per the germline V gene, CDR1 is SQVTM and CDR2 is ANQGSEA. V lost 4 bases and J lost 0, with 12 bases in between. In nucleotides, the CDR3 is TGCAGCGTTGGTGTGGTCCGGGCAACTAATGAAAAACTGTTTTTT. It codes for CSVGVVRATNEKLFF.

The CDR3 nucleotides read TGTGCCAGCAGCCAACGGCGGGAGGGAAATGAGCAGTTCTTC. Translating gives CASSQRREGNEQFF. The chain recombines TRBV3-1 (or the pseudogene TRBV3-2) with TRBJ2-1; 9 nucleotides align to TRBD2. This CDR3 region has 14 residues. The germline CDR1 and CDR2 sequences are LGHDT and YNNKEL (reference sequence). The ends lost 2 bases at V and 7 bases at J; junction bases unmatched: 3.

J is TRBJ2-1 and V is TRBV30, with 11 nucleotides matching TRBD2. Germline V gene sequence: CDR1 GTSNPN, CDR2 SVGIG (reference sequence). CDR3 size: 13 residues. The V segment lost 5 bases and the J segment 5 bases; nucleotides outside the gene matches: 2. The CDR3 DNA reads TGTGCCTGGCTAGCGGGGGGTCACAATGAGCAGTTCTTC. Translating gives CAWLAGGHNEQFF. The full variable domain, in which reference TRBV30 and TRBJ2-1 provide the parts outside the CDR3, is SQTIHQWPATLVQPVGSPLSLECTVEGTSNPNLYWYRQAAGRGLQLLFYSVGIGQISSEVPQNLSASRPQDRQFILSSKKLLLSDSGFYLCAWLAGGHNEQFFGPGTRLTVL.

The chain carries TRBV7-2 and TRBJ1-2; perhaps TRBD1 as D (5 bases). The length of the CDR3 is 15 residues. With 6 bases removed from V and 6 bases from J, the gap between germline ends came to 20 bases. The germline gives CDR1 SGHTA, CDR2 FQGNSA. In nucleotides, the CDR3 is TGTGCCAGCAGTTCCACTTCCGAGACAGCTAATGGCTACACCTTC. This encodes CASSSTSETANGYTF.

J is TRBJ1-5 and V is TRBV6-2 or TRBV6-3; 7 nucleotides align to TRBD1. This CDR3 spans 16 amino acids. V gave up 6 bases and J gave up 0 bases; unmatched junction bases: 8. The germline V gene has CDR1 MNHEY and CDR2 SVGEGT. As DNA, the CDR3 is TGTGCCAGCAGCCGTCCCGGGACAGCTAGCAATCAGCCCCAGCATTTT. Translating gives CASSRPGTASNQPQHF.

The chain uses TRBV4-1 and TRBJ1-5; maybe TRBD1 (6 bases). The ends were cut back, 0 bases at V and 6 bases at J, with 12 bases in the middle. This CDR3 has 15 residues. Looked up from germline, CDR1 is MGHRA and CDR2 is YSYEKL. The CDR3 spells CASSQEEGVGQPQHF. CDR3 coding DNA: TGCGCCAGCAGCCAAGAAGAGGGGGTGGGTCAGCCCCAGCATTTT.

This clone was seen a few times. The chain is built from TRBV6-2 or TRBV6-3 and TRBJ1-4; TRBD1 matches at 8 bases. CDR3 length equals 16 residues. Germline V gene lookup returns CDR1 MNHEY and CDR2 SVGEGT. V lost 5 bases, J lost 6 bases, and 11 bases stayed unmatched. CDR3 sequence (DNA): TGTGCCAGCAGTGACGGACAGGGAGGTAGTCATGAAAAACTGTTTTTT. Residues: CASSDGQGGSHEKLFF.

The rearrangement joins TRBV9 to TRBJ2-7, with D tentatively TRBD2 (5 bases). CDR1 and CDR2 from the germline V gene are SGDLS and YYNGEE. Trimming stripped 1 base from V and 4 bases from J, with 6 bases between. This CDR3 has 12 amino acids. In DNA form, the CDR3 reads TGTGCCAGCAGCGTACGGGGATACGAGCAGTACTTC. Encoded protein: CASSVRGYEQYF.

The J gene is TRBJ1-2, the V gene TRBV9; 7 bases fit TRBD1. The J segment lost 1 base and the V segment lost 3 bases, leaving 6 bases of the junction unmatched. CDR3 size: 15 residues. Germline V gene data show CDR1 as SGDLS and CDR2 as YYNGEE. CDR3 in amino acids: CASSGRQGGNYGYTF. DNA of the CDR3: TGTGCCAGCAGCGGCCGACAGGGTGGTAACTATGGCTACACCTTC.

The CDR3 coding sequence is TGCGCCAGCAGCTTCTTGGGACAGGGGAGTGGAAACACCATATATTTT. This gives the protein CASSFLGQGSGNTIYF. The gene calls are TRBV5-1 and TRBJ1-3, with 10 bases matching TRBD1. Germline CDR1 SGHRS, CDR2 YFSETQ. V gave up 2 bases and J gave up 3 bases; unmatched junction bases: 5. This CDR3 region has 16 residues.

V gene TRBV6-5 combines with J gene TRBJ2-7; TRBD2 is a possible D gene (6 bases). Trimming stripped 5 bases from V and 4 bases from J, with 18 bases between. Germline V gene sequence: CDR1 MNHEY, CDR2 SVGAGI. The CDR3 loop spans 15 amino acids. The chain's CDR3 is CASSRGAKQSYEQYF. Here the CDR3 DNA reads TGTGCCAGCAGTCGCGGGGCGAAACAGAGTTACGAGCAGTACTTC.

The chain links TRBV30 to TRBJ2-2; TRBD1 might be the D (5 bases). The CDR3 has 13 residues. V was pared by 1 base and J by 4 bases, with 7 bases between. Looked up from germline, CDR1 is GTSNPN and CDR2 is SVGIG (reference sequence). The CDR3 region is CAWSGRATGELFF. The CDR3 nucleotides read TGTGCCTGGAGTGGCAGGGCCACCGGGGAGCTGTTTTTT.

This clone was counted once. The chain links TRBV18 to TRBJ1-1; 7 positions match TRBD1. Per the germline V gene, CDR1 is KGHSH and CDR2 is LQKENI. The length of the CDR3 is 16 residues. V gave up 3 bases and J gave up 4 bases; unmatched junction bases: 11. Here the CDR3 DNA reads TGTGCCAGCTCACCGGCCGGGACAGTAGACCCCACTGAAGCTTTCTTT. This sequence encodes CASSPAGTVDPTEAFF.

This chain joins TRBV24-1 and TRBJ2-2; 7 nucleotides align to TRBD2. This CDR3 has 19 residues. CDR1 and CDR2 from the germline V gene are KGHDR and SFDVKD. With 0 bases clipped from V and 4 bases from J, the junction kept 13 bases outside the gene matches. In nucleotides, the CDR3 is TGTGCCACCAGTGATTTGTTGCGCGGGAGTGTTTTTTCCACCGGGGAGCTGTTTTTT. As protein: CATSDLLRGSVFSTGELFF.

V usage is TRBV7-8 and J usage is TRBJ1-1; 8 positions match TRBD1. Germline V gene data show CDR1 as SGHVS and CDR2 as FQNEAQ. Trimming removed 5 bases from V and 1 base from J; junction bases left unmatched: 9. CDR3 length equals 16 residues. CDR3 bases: TGTGCCAGCAGCCCTCGTCCCGGGACAGGGAACACTGAAGCTTTCTTT. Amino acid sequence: CASSPRPGTGNTEAFF.

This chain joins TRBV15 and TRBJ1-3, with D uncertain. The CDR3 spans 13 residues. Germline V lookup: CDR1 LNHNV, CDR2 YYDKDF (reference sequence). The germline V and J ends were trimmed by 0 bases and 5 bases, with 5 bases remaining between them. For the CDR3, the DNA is TGTGCCACCAGCAGAGATCTTAGAAACACCATATATTTT. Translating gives CATSRDLRNTIYF.

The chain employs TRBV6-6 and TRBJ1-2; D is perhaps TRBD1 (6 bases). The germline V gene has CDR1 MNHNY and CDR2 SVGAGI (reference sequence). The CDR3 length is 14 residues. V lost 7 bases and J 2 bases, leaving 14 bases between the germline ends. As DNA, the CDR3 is TGTGCCAGCACCCCCCCAGGGGAGAACTATGGCTACACCTTC. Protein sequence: CASTPPGENYGYTF.